This TCR beta chain was obtained from a study of vaccination and CD4 T cells after COVID-19. This clonotype has just a few counts. Its target is not known. The length of the CDR3 is 11 residues. CDR1 MNHEY and CDR2 SMNVEV come from the germline V gene (reference sequence). Trimming shortened V by 6 bases and J by 0 bases, and 2 bases separated the two germline ends. Treatment: approximately 10-day PBMC culture with coronavirus spike peptide pools or control peptides (ViraFEST assay). Before TCRs were sequenced, ViraFEST expanded antigen-specific T cells with peptide pools. About 1.8 million PBMCs went into each well for culture with about 9.5 IU/ml IL-2 and 10 ug/ml peptide pools. Study results and limitations: Within the convalescent patients, spike mono-reactivity was found in 304 of 307 vaccine-specific clones.

The Oncomine TCR Beta short-read assay was what sequenced the DNA obtained from cultured CD4+ T cells. Using the QIAamp micro DNA kit, genomic DNA was extracted from the CD4+ T cells that had been cultured. TCRdb re-derived calls from the PCR reads in MiXCR, one entry per CDR3 protein. The data show fewer than 15,000 distinct CDR3 sequences, over 35% seen once. The rearrangement links TRBV27 to TRBJ1-1, with D hard to call. Sequencing was performed on CD4+ T cells from blood, cultured in vitro, taken after SARS-CoV-2 vaccination. This sequence was found in a human donor who had recovered from COVID-19. The CDR3 coding sequence is TGTGCCAGCAGGTTGAACACTGAAGCTTTCTTT. Amino acid sequence: CASRLNTEAFF.